This TCR beta chain derives from a study of blood T cell repertoires in COVID-19. Study-level information: COVID-19 samples, acute and convalescent, were from the United States, Italy and Spain.

The germline gives CDR1 SNHLY, CDR2 FYNNEI. The CDR3 runs 15 residues. The V end was cut by 3 bases, the J end by 7 bases, with 16 bases between. Repertoires were generated with immunoSEQ multiplex PCR, while TCRdb's copy carries only in-frame clones and drops some. Here the sample spans roughly 500,000 clones, about 91% being singletons. The specimen sequenced was peripheral blood. V usage is TRBV2 and J usage is TRBJ1-5; D gene unclear. This clonotype originated in a man between 18 and 29 years old with COVID-19, enrolled during active disease. This CDR3 reads CASSELGVAGQPQHF. The DNA of the CDR3 is TGTGCCAGCAGTGAGCTGGGAGTCGCGGGGCAGCCCCAGCATTTT.